A selection of T cell receptor beta chains follows, all from one sample in a study of T cell responses to AZD1222 COVID-19 vaccine. Only in-frame clones appear in the TCRdb table, and some are missing; sequencing was by immunoSEQ multiplex PCR. The sample carries some 120,000 clones, about 89% recorded once. The starting material was peripheral blood, obtained on day 0 of AZD1222 vaccination. These receptors were obtained from an adult in good health. Both conserved end residues are part of each CDR3. A D gene is named only where the DNA matches it firmly. Clone size is stated in some rows and not others, as once, few, many or a class when expanded.

D gene | J gene | V gene | clone size | CDR3 protein | CDR3 DNA
TRBD1 | TRBJ2-2 | TRBV3-1/TRBV3-2 | few | CASSPGTGINPGELFF | TGTGCCAGCAGCCCAGGGACAGGGATCAACCCCGGGGAGCTGTTTTTT
. | TRBJ2-7 | TRBV18 | . | CASSPGNHEQYF | TGTGCCAGCTCACCAGGGAACCACGAGCAGTACTTC
. | TRBJ1-2 | TRBV27 | . | CASSLGRDPLYGYTF | TGTGCCAGCAGTTTGGGCAGAGACCCTCTCTATGGCTACACCTTC
. | TRBJ1-4 | TRBV29-1 | . | CSVGRQGPNEKLFF | TGCAGCGTGGGCCGGCAGGGACCTAATGAAAAACTGTTTTTT
. | TRBJ2-2 | TRBV9 | . | CASSSLVGDGELFF | TGTGCCAGCAGCTCGTTAGTTGGGGACGGGGAGCTGTTTTTT
TRBD2 | TRBJ2-2 | TRBV12-5 | few | CASGLSGGRHTGELFF | TGTGCTAGTGGCCTTAGCGGGGGGAGACACACCGGGGAGCTGTTTTTT
. | TRBJ2-5 | TRBV10-3 | . | CAISLQDSQETQYF | TGTGCCATCTCCCTCCAGGACAGCCAAGAGACCCAGTACTTC
TRBD2 | TRBJ2-7 | TRBV6-5 | . | CASRSAGGEQYF | TGTGCCAGCAGATCAGCGGGGGGGGAGCAGTACTTC
. | TRBJ2-3 | TRBV9 | . | CASSVETGWRGDTQYF | TGTGCCAGCAGCGTAGAGACGGGATGGAGGGGAGATACGCAGTATTTT
. | TRBJ1-1 | TRBV7-8 | . | CASSHEARTEAFF | TGTGCCAGCAGCCACGAGGCGAGAACTGAAGCTTTCTTT
TRBD1 | TRBJ1-2 | TRBV5-6 | . | CASTTDRHHYGYTF | TGTGCCAGCACCACGGACAGGCACCACTATGGCTACACCTTC
. | TRBJ1-1 | TRBV14 | . | CASSYRPYTEAFF | TGTGCCAGCAGCTACCGGCCCTACACTGAAGCTTTCTTT